This T cell receptor (beta chain) was identified during a study of CD8 T cells in Susac syndrome. Study observations and caveats: Acknowledgment was made by the study that its TCR sequencing and HLA analysis involved a relatively small number of individuals.

TCR beta sequencing covered blood CD8+ and CD4+ T cells. While CD8+ and CD4+ T cells were isolated negatively, TEMRA cells were enriched by FACS. Regarding this clonotype: Its antigen is as yet unknown.

The RNA input was roughly 0.45 to 1 ug, and it was reverse transcribed with random hexamers. Multiplex immunoSEQ PCR targeted 54 Vbeta and 13 Jbeta TCR beta segments. TCRdb reanalysed the immunoSEQ multiplex PCR reads using MiXCR and keeps one entry per CDR3 protein. The data hold around 200,000 distinct CDR3 sequences, with nearly 97% observed a single time. Germline lookup yields CDR1 LGHNA and CDR2 YSLEER. This CDR3 contains 15 residues. Between the trimmed V and J ends, which lost 0 bases and 8 bases, there was a span of 11 bases. This sequence was found in a human donor with multiple sclerosis. Sequences were obtained from CD4+ T cells from PBMCs. This chain joins TRBV4-3 and TRBJ1-6, with D hard to call. The CDR3 DNA is TGCGCCAGCAGCCAAGATAGGACCGCCGATTCACCCCTCCACTTT. Translation gives CASSQDRTADSPLHF.